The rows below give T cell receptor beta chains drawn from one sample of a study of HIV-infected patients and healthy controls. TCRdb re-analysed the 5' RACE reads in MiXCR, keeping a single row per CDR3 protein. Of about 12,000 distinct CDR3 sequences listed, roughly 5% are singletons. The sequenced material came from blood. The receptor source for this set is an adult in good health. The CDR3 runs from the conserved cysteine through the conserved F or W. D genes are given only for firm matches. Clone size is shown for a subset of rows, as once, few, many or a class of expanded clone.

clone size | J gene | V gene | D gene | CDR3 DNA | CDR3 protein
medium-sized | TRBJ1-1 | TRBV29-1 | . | TGCAGCGTTGGGGGGGTAAGAAGTACTGAAGCTTTCTTT | CSVGGVRSTEAFF
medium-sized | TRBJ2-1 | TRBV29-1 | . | TGCAGCGTTGGGAGGGTGGATGAGCAGTTCTTC | CSVGRVDEQFF
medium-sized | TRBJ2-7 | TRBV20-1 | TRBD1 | TGCAGTGCTAGGACTATGACAGGGTGGAACGAGCAGTACTTC | CSARTMTGWNEQYF
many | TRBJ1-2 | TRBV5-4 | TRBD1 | TGTGCCAGCAGCCGGGACAGTAACTATGGCTACACCTTC | CASSRDSNYGYTF
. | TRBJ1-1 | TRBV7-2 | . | TGTGCCAGCAGCTTATGGTATGGGGTAACTGAAGCTTTCTTT | CASSLWYGVTEAFF
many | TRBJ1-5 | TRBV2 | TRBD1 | TGTGCCAGCAGCCTGACAGGGGGCGGCAATCAGCCCCAGCATTTT | CASSLTGGGNQPQHF
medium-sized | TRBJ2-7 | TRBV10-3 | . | TGTGCCATCAGTGAGTCGGTCCAGGGACAGTACTTC | CAISESVQGQYF
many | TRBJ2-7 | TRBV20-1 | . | TGCAGTGCTAGAGATCGAAGCTACTACGAGCAGTACTTC | CSARDRSYYEQYF
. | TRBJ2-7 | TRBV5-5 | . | TGTGCCAGCAGCTTGGACAGGGTCTTCGCCGAGCAGTACTTC | CASSLDRVFAEQYF
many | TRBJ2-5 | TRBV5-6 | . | TGTGCCAGCAGCCCAAGTAGGACAGCTGAGACCCAGTACTTC | CASSPSRTAETQYF
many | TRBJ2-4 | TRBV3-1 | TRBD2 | TGTGCCAGCAGCCAAGGGACTAGCGAAAGAAGGTACTTC | CASSQGTSERRYF
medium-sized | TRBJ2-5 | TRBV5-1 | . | TGCGCCAGCAGCTTGAATCGGGGGCCTCAAGAGACCCAGTACTTC | CASSLNRGPQETQYF
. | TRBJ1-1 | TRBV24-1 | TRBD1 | TGTGCCACCAGGGGACAGGGTAGTGTTGAAGCTTTCTTT | CATRGQGSVEAFF
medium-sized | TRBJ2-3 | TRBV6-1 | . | TGTGCCAGCAGTGAAGCGGTAGTCTCAGATACGCAGTATTTT | CASSEAVVSDTQYF
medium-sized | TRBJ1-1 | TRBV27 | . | TGTGCCAGCAGTAAATACACTTTGAACACTGAAGCTTTCTTT | CASSKYTLNTEAFF
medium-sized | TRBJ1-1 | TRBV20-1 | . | TGCAGTGGCATGTGGCTAACAGGGACTGAAGCTTTCTTT | CSGMWLTGTEAFF
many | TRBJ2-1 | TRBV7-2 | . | TGTGCCACCACCAGGAGGGGGGCCGACGAGCAGTTCTTC | CATTRRGADEQFF
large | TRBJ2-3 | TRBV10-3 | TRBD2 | TGTGCCATCAGTGAACGACGGGGAAGCGGGGCAGATACGCAGTATTTT | CAISERRGSGADTQYF
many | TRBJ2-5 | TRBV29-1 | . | TGCAGCGTTGACGGCTACCCCCAAGAGACCCAGTACTTC | CSVDGYPQETQYF
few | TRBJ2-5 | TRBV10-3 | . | TGTGCCATCAGGGCCTCAGGGGTTCGCGAGACCCAGTACTTC | CAIRASGVRETQYF
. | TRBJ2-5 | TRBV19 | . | TGTGCCAGTAGTACCCCTTGGACGGAGACCCAGTACTTC | CASSTPWTETQYF
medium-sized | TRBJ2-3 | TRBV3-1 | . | TGTGCCAGCAGCCAGGGGTTTGTCGGAGATACGCAGTATTTT | CASSQGFVGDTQYF
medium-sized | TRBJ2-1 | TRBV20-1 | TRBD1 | TGCAGTGCTAGCGGACAGGGGGCTGGTAATGAGCAGTTCTTC | CSASGQGAGNEQFF
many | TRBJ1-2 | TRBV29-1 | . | TGCAGCGTTGAGATGCCCTATGGCTACACCTTC | CSVEMPYGYTF
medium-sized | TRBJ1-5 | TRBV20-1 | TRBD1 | TGCAGTGCCAAGGGTAGGGGGCTCATTGATGTGGAGCCCCAGCATTTT | CSAKGRGLIDVEPQHF
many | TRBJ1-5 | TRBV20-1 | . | TGCAGTGCTCCCGGAGTTGGAGGTCAGCCCCAGCATTTT | CSAPGVGGQPQHF
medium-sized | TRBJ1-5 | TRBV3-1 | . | TGTGCCAGCAGCCACCTTGGCCAGGGCAATCAGCCCCAGCATTTT | CASSHLGQGNQPQHF
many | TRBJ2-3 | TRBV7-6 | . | TGTGCCAGCAGCTTTTTTCAGTCCCCAGATACGCAGTATTTT | CASSFFQSPDTQYF
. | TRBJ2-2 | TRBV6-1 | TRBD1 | TGTGCCAGCAGTGAAGTCACAGGGGCCCCCGGGGAGCTGTTTTTT | CASSEVTGAPGELFF
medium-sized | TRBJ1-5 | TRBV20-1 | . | TGCAGTGCTAGTGTGGGGGGCCGCCAGCCCCAGCATTTT | CSASVGGRQPQHF
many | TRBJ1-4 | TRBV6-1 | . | TGTGCCAGCAGTGGGACTGGGCTCATTGAAAAACTGTTTTTT | CASSGTGLIEKLFF
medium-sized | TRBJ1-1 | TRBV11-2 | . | TGTGCCAGCAGCTTAGTTAAAGTGAACACTGAAGCTTTCTTT | CASSLVKVNTEAFF
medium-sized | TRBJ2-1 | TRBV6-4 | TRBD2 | TGTGCCAGCAGGGAGCGGGGCCTTACGAATGAGCAGTTCTTC | CASRERGLTNEQFF
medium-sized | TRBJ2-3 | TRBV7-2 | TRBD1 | TGTGCCAGCAGCTTAGCGAGGGGGCCTAGCACAGATACGCAGTATTTT | CASSLARGPSTDTQYF
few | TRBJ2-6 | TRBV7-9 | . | TGTGCCAGCAGCCTCCGGGGCCCGCGGGCCAACGTCCTGACTTTC | CASSLRGPRANVLTF
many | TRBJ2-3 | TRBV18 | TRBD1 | TGTGCCAGCTCACCCGCCGGACAGGGGACAGATACGCAGTATTTT | CASSPAGQGTDTQYF
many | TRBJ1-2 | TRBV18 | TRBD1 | TGTGCCAGCTCACCCGACAGGGGCATTCGAGGCGGCTACACCTTC | CASSPDRGIRGGYTF
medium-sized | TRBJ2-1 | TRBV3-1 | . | TGTGCCAGCAGCAAAGGTCCGGACACTGAGCAGTTCTTC | CASSKGPDTEQFF
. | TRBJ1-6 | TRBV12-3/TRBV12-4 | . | TGTGCCAGCAGTTTAGCCGGGACCACGACGTCACCCCTCCACTTT | CASSLAGTTTSPLHF
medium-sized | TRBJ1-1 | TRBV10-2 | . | TGCGCCAGCAGTACAGGAGAGAACACTGAAGCTTTCTTT | CASSTGENTEAFF
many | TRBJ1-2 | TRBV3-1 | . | TGTGCCAGCAGCCAAGAGTGGGCCAGGGGAGAGGATGGCTACACCTTC | CASSQEWARGEDGYTF
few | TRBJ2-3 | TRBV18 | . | TGTGCCAGCTCACCACCGGGGGTTGCCGGCACAGATACGCAGTATTTT | CASSPPGVAGTDTQYF
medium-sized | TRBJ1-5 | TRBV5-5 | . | TGTGCCAGCAGCTTGTTTAGTAATAGCAATCAGCCCCAGCATTTT | CASSLFSNSNQPQHF
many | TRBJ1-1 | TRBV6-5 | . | TGTGCCAGCAGTTACAAGGGGAGTAACACTGAAGCTTTCTTT | CASSYKGSNTEAFF
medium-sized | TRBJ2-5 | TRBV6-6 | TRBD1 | TGTGCCGGCAACAGGGGTCTTGGAGAGACCCAGTACTTC | CAGNRGLGETQYF
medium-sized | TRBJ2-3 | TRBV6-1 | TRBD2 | TGTGCCAGCAACCAAGGCTTAGCGGGGGGAGATACGCAGTATTTT | CASNQGLAGGDTQYF